The clone carrying this TCR beta chain has a handful of counts. Antigen: not known. Specified time point: pre-sensitization, week 0. Treatment here: therapeutic diphenylcyclopropenone sensitization with weekly scalp DPC. Total RNA was isolated from whole blood that had not been fractionated. Germline trimming cut 6 bases from V and 4 bases from J; bases unmatched to any gene: 4. The CDR3 consists of 15 residues. In TCRdb, the RACE reads were re-called with MiXCR into one record per CDR3 protein. This sample has more than 300,000 distinct CDR3 sequences; around 5.5% occur once, and the top ten carry under 9.5%. These data come from a study of human T cells and chemical hapten exposure. Regarding the study as a whole: Significantly greater numbers of large CDR3 similarity clusters came from expanded TCRs than from controls.

The source of this sequence is a woman aged 18-29 years with alopecia areata. Some clones in this sample may be carry-over from other donors' samples. The specimen was whole blood, collected in connection with sensitization to the hapten diphenylcyclopropenone (DPC). The gene calls are TRBV12-3 or TRBV12-4 and TRBJ2-5; 14 positions agree with TRBD2. CDR3 coding DNA: TGTGCCAGCAGGACTAGCGGGGGGGCTAGAGAGACCCAGTACTTC. This translates into CASRTSGGARETQYF.